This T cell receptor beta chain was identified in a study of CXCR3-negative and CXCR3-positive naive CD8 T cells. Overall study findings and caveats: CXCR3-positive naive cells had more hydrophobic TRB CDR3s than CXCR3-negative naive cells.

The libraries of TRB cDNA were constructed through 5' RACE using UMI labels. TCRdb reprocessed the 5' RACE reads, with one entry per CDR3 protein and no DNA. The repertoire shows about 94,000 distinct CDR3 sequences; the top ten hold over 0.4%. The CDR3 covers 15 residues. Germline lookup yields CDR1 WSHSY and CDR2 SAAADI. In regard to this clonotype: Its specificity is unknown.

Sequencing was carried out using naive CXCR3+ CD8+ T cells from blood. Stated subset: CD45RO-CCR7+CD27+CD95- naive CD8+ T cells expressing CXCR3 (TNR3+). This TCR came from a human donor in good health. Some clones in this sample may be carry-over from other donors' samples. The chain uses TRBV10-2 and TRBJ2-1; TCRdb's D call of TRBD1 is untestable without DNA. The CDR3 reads CASSPGQGFYNEQFF.